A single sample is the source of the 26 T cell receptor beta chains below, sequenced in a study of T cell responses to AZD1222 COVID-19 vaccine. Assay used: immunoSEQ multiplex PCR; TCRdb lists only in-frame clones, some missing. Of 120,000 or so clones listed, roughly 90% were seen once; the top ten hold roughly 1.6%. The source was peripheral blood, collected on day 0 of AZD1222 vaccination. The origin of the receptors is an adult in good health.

CDR3 loop: CASSFGLSGQVINQPQHF. The CDR3, as DNA: TGTGCCAGCAGCTTCGGCCTTTCGGGACAGGTAATCAATCAGCCCCAGCATTTT. This sequence joins TRBV7-7 and TRBJ1-5, with 8 bases aligning to TRBD1. Trimming cost V 3 bases and J 3 bases; bases outside gene matches: 13. Germline CDR1 is SSHAT and CDR2 is FNYEAQ (reference sequence). This CDR3 has 18 residues.

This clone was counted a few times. The CDR3 reads CASSLGGRAYEQYF. For the CDR3, the DNA is TGTGCCAGCAGCTTAGGGGGACGGGCCTACGAGCAGTACTTC. The chain is built from TRBV5-6 and TRBJ2-7; D is possibly TRBD1 (6 bases). The germline gives CDR1 SGHDT, CDR2 YYEEEE. The CDR3 has 14 residues. V lost 2 bases, J lost 2 bases, and 11 bases lay in between. Using reference TRBV5-6 and TRBJ2-7 for the parts outside the CDR3, the full variable domain is DAGVTQSPTHLIKTRGQQVTLRCSPKSGHDTVSWYQQALGQGPQFIFQYYEEEERQRGNFPDRFSGHQFPNYSSELNVNALLLGDSALYLCASSLGGRAYEQYFGPGTRLTVT.

The CDR3 DNA follows: TGCAGTGCAGCGAGGCCCGGGGAGCTGTTTTTT. It specifies CSAARPGELFF. V usage is TRBV20-1 and J usage is TRBJ2-2; D is uncertain. The CDR3 spans 11 residues. Trimming left V 6 bases short and J 6 bases short, with 8 bases between. Per the germline V gene, CDR1 is DFQATT and CDR2 is SNEGSKA (reference sequence).

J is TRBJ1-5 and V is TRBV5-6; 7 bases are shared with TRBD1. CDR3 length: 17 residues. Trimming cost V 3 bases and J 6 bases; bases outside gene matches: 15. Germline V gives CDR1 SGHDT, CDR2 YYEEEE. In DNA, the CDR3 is TGTGCCAGCAGCTCCAAAGAGGGGGCGGGTTGGGGTCAGCCCCAGCATTTT. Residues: CASSSKEGAGWGQPQHF.

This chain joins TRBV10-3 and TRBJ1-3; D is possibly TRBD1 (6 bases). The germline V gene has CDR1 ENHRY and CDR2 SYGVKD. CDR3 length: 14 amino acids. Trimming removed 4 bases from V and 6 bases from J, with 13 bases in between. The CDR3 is CAISAGQNLNTIYF. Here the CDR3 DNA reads TGTGCCATCAGTGCCGGACAGAATTTAAACACCATATATTTT.

In nucleotides, the CDR3 is TGCGCCAGCAGCCAACCACCTTGGGGGGGCTACAGCTCCTACGAGCAGTACTTC. Translating it yields CASSQPPWGGYSSYEQYF. This sequence joins TRBV4-3 and TRBJ2-7, with D perhaps matching TRBD2 (7 bases). Germline CDR1 and CDR2: LGHNA and YSLEER. The CDR3 runs 18 residues. The germline V and J ends were trimmed by 2 bases and 0 bases, with 20 bases remaining between them.

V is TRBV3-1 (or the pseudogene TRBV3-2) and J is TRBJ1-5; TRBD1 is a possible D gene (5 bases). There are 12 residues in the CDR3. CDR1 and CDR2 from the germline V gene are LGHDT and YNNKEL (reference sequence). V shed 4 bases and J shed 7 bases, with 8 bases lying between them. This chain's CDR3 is CASSLGVQPQHF. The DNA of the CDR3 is TGTGCCAGCAGCCTAGGGGTGCAGCCCCAGCATTTT.

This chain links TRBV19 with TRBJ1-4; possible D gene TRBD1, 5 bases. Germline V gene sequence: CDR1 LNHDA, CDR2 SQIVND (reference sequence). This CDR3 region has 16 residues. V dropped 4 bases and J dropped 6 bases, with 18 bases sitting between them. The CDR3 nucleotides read TGTGCCAGTAGTACCCGTCGGGGGGGTGGGGATGAAAAACTGTTTTTT. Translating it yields CASSTRRGGGDEKLFF. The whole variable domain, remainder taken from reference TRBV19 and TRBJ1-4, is DGGITQSPKYLFRKEGQNVTLSCEQNLNHDAMYWYRQDPGQGLRLIYYSQIVNDFQKGDIAEGYSVSREKKESFPLTVTSAQKNPTAFYLCASSTRRGGGDEKLFFGSGTQLSVL.

CDR3 in amino acids: CASSAQGARGPRDTIYF. The DNA of the CDR3 is TGTGCCAGCAGCGCGCAGGGGGCGCGGGGACCCCGTGACACCATATATTTT. This chain uses TRBV9 with TRBJ1-3, with 8 bases identical to TRBD1. The CDR3 has 17 amino acids. Germline V gives CDR1 SGDLS, CDR2 YYNGEE. The J segment lost 8 bases and the V segment lost 3 bases, leaving 16 bases of the junction unmatched. Full variable domain (rest looked up from reference TRBV9 and TRBJ1-3): DSGVTQTPKHLITATGQRVTLRCSPRSGDLSVYWYQQSLDQGLQFLIQYYNGEERAKGNILERFSAQQFPDLHSELNLSSLELGDSALYFCASSAQGARGPRDTIYFGEGSWLTVV.

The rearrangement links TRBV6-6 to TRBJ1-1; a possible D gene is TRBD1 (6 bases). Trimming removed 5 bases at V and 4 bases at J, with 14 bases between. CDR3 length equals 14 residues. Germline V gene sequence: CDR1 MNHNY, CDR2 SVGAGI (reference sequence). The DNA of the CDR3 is TGTGCCAGCAGTGACAGGTTAAGAGGCACTGAAGCTTTCTTT. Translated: CASSDRLRGTEAFF.

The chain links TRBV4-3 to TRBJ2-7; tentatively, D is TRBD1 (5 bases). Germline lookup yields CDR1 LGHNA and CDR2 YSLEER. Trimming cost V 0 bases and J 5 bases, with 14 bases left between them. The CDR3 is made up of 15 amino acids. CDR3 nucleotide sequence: TGCGCCAGCAGCCAAGACAGGCAGGGTGCCAACGAGCAGTACTTC. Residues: CASSQDRQGANEQYF.

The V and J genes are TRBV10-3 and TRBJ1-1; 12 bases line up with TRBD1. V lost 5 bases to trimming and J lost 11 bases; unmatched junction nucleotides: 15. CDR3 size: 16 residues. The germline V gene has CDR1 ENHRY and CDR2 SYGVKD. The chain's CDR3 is CAISSQVGQGALTAFF. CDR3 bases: TGTGCCATCAGTTCCCAGGTGGGACAGGGGGCGTTAACTGCTTTCTTT.

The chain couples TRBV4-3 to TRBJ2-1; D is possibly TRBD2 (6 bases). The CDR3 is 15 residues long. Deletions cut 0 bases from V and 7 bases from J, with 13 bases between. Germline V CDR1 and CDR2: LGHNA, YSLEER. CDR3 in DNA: TGCGCCAGCAGCCAAGATGTGACTAGTGGTAATGAGCAGTTCTTC. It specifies CASSQDVTSGNEQFF.

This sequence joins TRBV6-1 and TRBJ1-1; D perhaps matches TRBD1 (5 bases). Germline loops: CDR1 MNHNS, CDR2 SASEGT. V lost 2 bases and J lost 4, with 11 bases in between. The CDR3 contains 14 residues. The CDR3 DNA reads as TGTGCCAGCAGTGAACGAGGGGTTTTCACTGAAGCTTTCTTT. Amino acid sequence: CASSERGVFTEAFF.

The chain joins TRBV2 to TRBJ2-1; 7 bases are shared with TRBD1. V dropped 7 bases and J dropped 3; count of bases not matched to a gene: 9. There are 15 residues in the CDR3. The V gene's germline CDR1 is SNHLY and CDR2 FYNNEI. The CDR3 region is CASNLRGLNYNEQFF. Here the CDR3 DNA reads TGTGCCAGCAATCTAAGGGGGCTCAACTACAATGAGCAGTTCTTC.

CDR3 residues: CASSTDRLNQPQHF. In nucleotides, the CDR3 is TGCGCCAGCAGCACGGACAGATTGAATCAGCCCCAGCATTTT. The rearrangement joins TRBV5-1 to TRBJ1-5; weak D call: TRBD1 (6 bases). Per the germline V gene, CDR1 is SGHRS and CDR2 is YFSETQ. The V gene lost 4 bases and the J gene lost 4 bases, with 12 bases spanning the gap. This CDR3 contains 14 residues.

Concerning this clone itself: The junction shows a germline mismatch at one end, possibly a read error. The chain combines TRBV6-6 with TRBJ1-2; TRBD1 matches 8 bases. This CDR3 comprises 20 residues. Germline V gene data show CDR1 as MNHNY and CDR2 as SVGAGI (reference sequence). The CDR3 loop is CASSYWPVPTGGNRWYGYTF. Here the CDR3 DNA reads TGTGCCAGCAGCTACTGGCCTGTTCCCACAGGGGGTAATCGTTGGTATGGCTACACCTTC.

The CDR3 DNA reads as TGCAGCGTTGGGGTCTCTCTGTGGGAGCAGTACTTC. It is translated as CSVGVSLWEQYF. V is TRBV29-1 and J is TRBJ2-7; no firm D call. The CDR3 has 12 amino acids. Trimming took off 4 bases at V and 7 bases at J, with 14 bases between the two ends. Germline V gene lookup returns CDR1 SQVTM and CDR2 ANQGSEA.

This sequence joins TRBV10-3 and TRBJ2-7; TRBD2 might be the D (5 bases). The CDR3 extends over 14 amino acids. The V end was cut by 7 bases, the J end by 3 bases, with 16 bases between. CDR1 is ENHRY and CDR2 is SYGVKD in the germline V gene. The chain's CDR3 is CAIKKAAANYEQYF. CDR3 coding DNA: TGTGCCATCAAAAAAGCGGCGGCCAACTACGAGCAGTACTTC.

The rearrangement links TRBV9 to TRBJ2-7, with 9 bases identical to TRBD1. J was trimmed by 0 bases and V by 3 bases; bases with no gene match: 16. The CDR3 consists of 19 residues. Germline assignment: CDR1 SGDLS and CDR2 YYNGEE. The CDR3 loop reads CASSGTPRHRDRASYEQYF. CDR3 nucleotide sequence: TGTGCCAGCAGCGGTACGCCAAGACACCGGGACAGGGCCTCCTACGAGCAGTACTTC. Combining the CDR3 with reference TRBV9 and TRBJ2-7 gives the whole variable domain DSGVTQTPKHLITATGQRVTLRCSPRSGDLSVYWYQQSLDQGLQFLIQYYNGEERAKGNILERFSAQQFPDLHSELNLSSLELGDSALYFCASSGTPRHRDRASYEQYFGPGTRLTVT.

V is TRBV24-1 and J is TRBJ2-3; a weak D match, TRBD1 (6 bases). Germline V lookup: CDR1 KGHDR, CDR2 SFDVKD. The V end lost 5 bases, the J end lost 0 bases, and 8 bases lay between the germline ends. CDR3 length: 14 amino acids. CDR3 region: CATSAGQSTDTQYF. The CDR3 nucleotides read TGTGCCACCAGTGCGGGACAAAGCACAGATACGCAGTATTTT.

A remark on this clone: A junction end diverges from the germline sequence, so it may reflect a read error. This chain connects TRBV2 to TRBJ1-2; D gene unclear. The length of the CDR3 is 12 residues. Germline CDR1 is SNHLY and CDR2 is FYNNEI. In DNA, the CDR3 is TGTGCCAGCAGTGAAGGCTTCTATGGCTGCACCTTC. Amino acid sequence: CASSEGFYGCTF.

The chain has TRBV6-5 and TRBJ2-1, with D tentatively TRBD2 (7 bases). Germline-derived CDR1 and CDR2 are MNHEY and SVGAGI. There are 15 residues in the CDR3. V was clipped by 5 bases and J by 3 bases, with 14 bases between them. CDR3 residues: CASSPTGGHYNEQFF. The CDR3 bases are TGTGCCAGCAGTCCGACGGGGGGCCACTACAATGAGCAGTTCTTC.

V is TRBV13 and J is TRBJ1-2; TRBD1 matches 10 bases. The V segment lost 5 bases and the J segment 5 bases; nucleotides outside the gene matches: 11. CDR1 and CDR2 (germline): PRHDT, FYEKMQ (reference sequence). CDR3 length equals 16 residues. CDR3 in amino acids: CASSPSSGTGVYGYTF. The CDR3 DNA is TGTGCCAGCAGCCCCAGTTCCGGGACAGGGGTGTATGGCTACACCTTC.

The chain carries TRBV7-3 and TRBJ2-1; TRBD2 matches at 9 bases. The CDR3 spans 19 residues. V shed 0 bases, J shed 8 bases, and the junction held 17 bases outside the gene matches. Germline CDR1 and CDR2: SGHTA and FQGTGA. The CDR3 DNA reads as TGTGCCAGCAGCTTAACGCCTTCGAGGGGTGCGGGAGGGCCACATGAGCAGTTCTTC. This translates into CASSLTPSRGAGGPHEQFF.

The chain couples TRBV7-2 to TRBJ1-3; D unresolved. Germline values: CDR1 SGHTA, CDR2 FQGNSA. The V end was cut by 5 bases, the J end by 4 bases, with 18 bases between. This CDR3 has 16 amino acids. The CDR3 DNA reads TGTGCCAGCAGCCCTTCTTGGCGGGCGCGAGGAAACACCATATATTTT. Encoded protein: CASSPSWRARGNTIYF.